The source of this TCR beta chain is a study of PD-1 blockade in classical Hodgkin lymphoma. The patients all showed relapse after autologous stem cell transplantation, while their brentuximab vedotin exposure varied. Assay used: immunoSEQ multiplex PCR; TCRdb lists only in-frame clones, some missing. The data show over 35,000 clones, 80% seen once. After removal of 3 bases from V and 3 bases from J, the junction contained 5 bases not matched to a gene. Germline CDR1 and CDR2: MNHEY and SMNVEV (reference sequence). The CDR3 length is 14 residues. Concerning this clone: Its antigen is not known.

Study results and caveats: The diversity seen at baseline in complete responders resembled that of newly diagnosed patients. Baseline TCR diversity was reportedly lower in newly diagnosed patients than healthy donors. With CD4+ cells, TCR diversity rose significantly by C4D1, but not with CD8+ cells. Patients with an early start, nivolumab under 1 year after ASCT, were excluded.

The sequences come from peripheral blood mononuclear cells (PBMCs), collected before the second cycle of nivolumab. This rearrangement joins TRBV27 to TRBJ2-7; TRBD2 aligns across 7 bases. This clonotype was sampled from a human donor with classical Hodgkin lymphoma. The CDR3 loop reads CASSLSGGGYEQYF. The CDR3 DNA reads as TGTGCCAGCAGTTTGAGTGGCGGGGGCTACGAGCAGTACTTC.